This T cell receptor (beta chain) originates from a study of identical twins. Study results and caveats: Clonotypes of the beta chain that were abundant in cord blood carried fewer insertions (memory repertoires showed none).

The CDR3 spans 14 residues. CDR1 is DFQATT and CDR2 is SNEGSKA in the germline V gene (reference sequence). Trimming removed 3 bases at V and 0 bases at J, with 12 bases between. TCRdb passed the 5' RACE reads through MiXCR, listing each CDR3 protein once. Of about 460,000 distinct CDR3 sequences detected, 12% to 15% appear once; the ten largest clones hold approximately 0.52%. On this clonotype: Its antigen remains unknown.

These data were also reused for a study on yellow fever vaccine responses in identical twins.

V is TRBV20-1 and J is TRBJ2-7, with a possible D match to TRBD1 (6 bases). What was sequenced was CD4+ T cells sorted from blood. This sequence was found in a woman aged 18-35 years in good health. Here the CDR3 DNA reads TGCAGTGCTAGTGGACAGAAGAGCTCCTACGAGCAGTACTTC. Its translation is CSASGQKSSYEQYF.